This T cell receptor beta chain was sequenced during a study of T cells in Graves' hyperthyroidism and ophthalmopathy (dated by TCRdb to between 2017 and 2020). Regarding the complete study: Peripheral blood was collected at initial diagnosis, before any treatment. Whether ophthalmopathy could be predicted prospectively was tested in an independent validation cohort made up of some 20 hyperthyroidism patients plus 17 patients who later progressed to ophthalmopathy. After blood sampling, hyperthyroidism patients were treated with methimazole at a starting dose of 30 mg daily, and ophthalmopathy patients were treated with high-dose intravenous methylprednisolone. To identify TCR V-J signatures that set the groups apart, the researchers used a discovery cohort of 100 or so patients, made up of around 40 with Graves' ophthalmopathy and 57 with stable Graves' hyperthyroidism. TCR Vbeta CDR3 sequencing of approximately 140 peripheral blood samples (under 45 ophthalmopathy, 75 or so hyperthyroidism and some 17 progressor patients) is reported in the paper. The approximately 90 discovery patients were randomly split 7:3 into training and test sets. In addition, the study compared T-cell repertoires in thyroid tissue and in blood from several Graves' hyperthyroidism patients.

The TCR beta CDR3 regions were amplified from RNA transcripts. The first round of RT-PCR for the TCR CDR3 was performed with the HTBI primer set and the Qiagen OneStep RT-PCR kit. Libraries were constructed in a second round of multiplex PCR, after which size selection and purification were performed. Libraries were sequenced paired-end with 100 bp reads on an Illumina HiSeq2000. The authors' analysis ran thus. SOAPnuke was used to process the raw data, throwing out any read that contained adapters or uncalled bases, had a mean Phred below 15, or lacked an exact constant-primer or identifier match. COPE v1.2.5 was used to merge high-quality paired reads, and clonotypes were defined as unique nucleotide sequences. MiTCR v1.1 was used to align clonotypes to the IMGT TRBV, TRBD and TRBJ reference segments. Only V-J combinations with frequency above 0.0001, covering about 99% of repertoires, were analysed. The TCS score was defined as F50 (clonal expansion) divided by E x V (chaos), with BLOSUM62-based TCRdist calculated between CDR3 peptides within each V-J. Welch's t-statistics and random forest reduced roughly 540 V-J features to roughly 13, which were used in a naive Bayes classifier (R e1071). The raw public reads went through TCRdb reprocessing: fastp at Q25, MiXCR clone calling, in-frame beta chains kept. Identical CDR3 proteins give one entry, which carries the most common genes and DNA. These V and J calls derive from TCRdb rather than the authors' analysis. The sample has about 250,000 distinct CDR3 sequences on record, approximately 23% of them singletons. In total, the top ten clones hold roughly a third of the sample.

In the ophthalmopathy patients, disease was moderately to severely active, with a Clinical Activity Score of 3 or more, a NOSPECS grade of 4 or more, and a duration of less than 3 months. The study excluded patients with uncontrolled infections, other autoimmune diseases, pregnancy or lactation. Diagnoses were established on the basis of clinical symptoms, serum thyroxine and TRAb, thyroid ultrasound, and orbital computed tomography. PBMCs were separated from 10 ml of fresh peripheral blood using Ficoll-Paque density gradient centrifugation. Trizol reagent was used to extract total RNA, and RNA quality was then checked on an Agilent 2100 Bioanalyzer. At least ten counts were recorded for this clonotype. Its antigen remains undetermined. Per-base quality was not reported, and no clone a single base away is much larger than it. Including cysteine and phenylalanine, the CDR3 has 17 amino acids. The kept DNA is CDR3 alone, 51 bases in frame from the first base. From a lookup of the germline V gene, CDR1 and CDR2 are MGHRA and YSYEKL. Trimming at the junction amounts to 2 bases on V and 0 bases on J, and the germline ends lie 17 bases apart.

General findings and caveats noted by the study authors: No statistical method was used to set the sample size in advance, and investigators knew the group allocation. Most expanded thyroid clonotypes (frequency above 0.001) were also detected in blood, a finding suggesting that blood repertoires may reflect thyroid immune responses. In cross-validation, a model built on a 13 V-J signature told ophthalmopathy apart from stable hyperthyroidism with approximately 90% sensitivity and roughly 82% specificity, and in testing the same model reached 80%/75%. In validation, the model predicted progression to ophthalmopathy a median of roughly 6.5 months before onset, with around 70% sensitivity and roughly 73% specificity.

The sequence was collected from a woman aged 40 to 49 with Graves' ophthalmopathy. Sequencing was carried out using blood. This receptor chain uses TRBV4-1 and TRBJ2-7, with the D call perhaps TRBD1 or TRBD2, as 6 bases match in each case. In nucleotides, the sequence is TGCGCCAGCAGCCAACTAAATAGAGGGGGGAGCTCCTACGAGCAGTACTTC. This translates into CASSQLNRGGSSYEQYF.